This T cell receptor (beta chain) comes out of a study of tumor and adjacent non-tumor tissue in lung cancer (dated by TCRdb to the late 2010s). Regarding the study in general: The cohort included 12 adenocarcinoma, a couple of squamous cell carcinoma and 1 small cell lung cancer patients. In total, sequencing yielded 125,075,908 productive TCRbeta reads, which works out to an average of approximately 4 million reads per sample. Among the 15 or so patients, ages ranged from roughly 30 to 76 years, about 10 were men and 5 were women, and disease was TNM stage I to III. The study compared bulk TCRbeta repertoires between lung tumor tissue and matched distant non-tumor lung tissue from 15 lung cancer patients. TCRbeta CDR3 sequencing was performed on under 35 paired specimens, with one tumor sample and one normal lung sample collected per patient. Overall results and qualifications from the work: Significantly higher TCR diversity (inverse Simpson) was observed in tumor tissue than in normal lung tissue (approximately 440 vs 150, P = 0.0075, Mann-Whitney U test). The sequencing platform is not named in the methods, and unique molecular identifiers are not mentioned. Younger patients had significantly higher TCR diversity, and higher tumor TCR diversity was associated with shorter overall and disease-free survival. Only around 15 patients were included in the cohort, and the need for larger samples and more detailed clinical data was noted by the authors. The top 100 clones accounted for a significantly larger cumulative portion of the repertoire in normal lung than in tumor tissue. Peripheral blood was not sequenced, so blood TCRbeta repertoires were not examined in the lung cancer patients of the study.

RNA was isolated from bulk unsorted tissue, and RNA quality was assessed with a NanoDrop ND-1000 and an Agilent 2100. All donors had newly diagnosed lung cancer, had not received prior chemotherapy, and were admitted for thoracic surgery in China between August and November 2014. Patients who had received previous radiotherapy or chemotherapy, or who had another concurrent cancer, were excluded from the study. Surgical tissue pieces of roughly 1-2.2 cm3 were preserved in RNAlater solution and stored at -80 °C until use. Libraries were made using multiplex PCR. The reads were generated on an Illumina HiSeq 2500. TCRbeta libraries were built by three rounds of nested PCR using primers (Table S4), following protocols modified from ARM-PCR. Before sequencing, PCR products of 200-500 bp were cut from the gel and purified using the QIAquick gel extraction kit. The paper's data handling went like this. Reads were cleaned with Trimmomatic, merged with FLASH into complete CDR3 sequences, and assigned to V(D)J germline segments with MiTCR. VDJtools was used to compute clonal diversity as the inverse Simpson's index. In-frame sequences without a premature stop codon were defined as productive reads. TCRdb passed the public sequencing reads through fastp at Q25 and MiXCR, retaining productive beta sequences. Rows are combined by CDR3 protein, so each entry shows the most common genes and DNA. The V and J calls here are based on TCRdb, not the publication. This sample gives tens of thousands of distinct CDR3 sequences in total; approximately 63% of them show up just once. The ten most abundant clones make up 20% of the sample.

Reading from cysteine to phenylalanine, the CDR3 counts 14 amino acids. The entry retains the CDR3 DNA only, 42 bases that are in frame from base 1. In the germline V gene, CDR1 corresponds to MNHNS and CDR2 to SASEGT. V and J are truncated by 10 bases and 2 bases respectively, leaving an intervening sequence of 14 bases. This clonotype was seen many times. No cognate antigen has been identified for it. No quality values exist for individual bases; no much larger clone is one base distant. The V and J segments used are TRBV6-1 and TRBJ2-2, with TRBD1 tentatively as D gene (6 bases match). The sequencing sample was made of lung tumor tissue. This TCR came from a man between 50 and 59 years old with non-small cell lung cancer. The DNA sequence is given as TGTGCCATCCTGCAGGGGCGAAACACCGGGGAGCTGTTTTTT. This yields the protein CAILQGRNTGELFF.